The T cell receptor beta chain under discussion was sequenced for a study of blood T cell repertoires in COVID-19. The CDR3 has 15 amino acids. Germline CDR1 reads MDHEN; CDR2 reads SYDVKM. Trimming removed 6 bases from V and 4 bases from J, with 16 bases in between. The protocol was immunoSEQ multiplex PCR, while the TCRdb copy is restricted to in-frame clones and leaves out a portion. The sample contains 180,000 or so clones, approximately 88% of which appear only once. Sequencing was carried out using peripheral blood. The chain joins TRBV28 to TRBJ1-3; D may be TRBD1 (5 bases). This TCR derives from a woman between 40 and 55 years old with COVID-19, enrolled during active disease. CDR3 sequence reads: CASRWGYHRGNTIYF. The CDR3 bases are TGTGCCAGCAGGTGGGGCTACCACCGGGGAAACACCATATATTTT.